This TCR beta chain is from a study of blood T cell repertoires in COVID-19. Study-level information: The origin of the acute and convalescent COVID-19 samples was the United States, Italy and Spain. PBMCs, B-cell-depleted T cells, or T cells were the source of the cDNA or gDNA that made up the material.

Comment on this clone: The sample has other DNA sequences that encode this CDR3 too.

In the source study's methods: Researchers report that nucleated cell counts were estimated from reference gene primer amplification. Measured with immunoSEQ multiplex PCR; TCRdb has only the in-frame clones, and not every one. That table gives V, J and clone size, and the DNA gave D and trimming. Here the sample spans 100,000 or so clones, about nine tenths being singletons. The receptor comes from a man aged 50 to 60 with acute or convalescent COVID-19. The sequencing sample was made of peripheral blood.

The CDR3 DNA reads TGCGCCAGCAGGATTACGGGGGAAGAGACCCAGTACTTC. Translated: CASRITGEETQYF. The rearrangement links TRBV5-1 to TRBJ2-5; maybe TRBD2 (6 bases). CDR1 SGHRS and CDR2 YFSETQ come from the germline V gene. Trimming stripped 5 bases from V and 3 bases from J, with 11 bases between. This CDR3 comprises 13 residues.